A single sample gave rise to the 3 T cell receptor beta chains below, sequenced in a study of molecular identifiers for immune sequencing clone quantification. MiXCR, run by TCRdb on the PCR reads, gives a single entry per CDR3 protein. The sample consists of about 500,000 distinct CDR3 sequences, 20% to 25% of them appearing once. Sequenced input: naive CD8+ T cells from blood, with Jurkat cell RNA spiked in. The subset was: FACS-sorted CD8+CD4-CCR7+CD45RA+ naive T cells. The receptors stem from a human donor in good health. Some libraries in this study had Jurkat cell RNA spiked in.

This clonotype was observed at least ten times. The rearrangement links TRBV12-3 or TRBV12-4 to TRBJ1-1; the D gene is possibly TRBD1 (5 bases). This CDR3 has 11 amino acids. V dropped 4 bases and J dropped 5 bases, with 5 bases sitting between them. CDR3 region: CASSWGTEAFF. As DNA, the CDR3 is TGTGCCAGCAGTTGGGGGACTGAAGCTTTCTTT.

The chain employs TRBV7-9 and TRBJ2-2, with 9 bases lining up with TRBD2. Germline values: CDR1 SEHNR, CDR2 FQNEAQ (reference sequence). The length of the CDR3 is 16 residues. Losses at the gene ends were 1 base for V and 7 bases for J; bases not matched to a gene: 7. The CDR3 DNA follows: TGTGCCAGCAGCTTAGGAGTAGCGGGAGTCGGCGGGGAGCTGTTTTTT. Its translation: CASSLGVAGVGGELFF.

This clonotype appeared many times. The rearrangement uses TRBV6-5 and TRBJ1-5; D is undetermined. V was clipped by 6 bases and J by 4 bases, with 10 bases between them. Per the germline V gene, CDR1 is MNHEY and CDR2 is SVGAGI. The CDR3 is 13 amino acids. Here the CDR3 reads CASSPDENQPQHF. The CDR3 region has the DNA TGTGCCAGCAGCCCAGACGAAAATCAGCCCCAGCATTTT.